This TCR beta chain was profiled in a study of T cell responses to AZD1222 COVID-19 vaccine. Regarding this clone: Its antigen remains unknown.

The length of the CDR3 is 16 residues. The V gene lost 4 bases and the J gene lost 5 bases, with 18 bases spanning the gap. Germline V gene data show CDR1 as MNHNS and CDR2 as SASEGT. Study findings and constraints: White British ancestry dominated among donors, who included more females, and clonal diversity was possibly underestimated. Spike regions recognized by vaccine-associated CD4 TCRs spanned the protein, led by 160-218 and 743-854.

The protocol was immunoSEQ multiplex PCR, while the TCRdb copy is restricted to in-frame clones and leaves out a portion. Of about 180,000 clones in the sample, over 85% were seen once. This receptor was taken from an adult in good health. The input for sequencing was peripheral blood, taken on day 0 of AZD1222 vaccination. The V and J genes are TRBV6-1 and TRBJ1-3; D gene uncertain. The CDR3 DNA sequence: TGTGCCAGCAGTGGCTCGGAACAGAATTTCAGAAACACCATATATTTT. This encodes CASSGSEQNFRNTIYF.